This T cell receptor (beta chain) appears in the sequencing data of a study of metastatic and nonmetastatic thyroid tumors. Trimming cost V 5 bases and J 3 bases; bases outside gene matches: 11. The CDR3 has 15 amino acids. Germline CDR1 SGHRS, CDR2 YFSETQ. This clone was counted a few times. Antigen unknown. TCRdb reanalyzed the PCR reads via MiXCR. The sample lists roughly 9,200 clones, under 15% seen once, with more than 5% in the top ten. Until they underwent thyroid surgery, no patient had received any treatment. Study conclusions and caveats: It was reported that TCR beta diversity was significantly higher in malignant thyroid tumors than benign nodules, in blood and tumor.

The sequence came from a female donor with papillary thyroid cancer or a benign thyroid nodule (not recorded which). Some clones in this sample may be carry-over from other donors' samples. The sequencing sample was made of blood. This rearrangement joins TRBV5-1 to TRBJ2-7; 7 bases are shared with TRBD1. The CDR3: CASRVGGDRYYEQYF. CDR3 bases: TGCGCCAGCAGGGTGGGTGGGGACAGATACTACGAGCAGTACTTC.